This TCR beta chain was obtained from a study of T cell repertoires in cytomegalovirus infection. Study background: From public TCR beta signatures came an indication of both CMV infection and matching HLA type. Whole-study findings and limits: HLA-C-restricted TCR beta clonotypes specific for CMV led the ex vivo response. There were carriers of CMV plus the relevant HLA, and cumulative public TCR beta family frequency identified them.

V was pared by 2 bases and J by 2 bases, with 4 bases of the junction left unmatched. This CDR3 contains 15 residues. Germline CDR1 and CDR2: SGHRS and YFSETQ. As to this clonotype: Its cognate antigen is unknown.

TCRdb independently ran MiXCR on the reads; one entry per CDR3 protein. The data contain about 890,000 distinct CDR3 sequences, around 31% of them seen just once; the ten biggest clones take up about an eighth. The sample here was cultured CD8+ T cells from PBMCs, taken from culture after CMV antigen stimulation. This TCR derives from a human donor in good health (CMV status not recorded). Some clones in this sample may be carry-over from other donors' samples. The chain couples TRBV5-1 to TRBJ2-1; 7 positions agree with TRBD1. As DNA, the CDR3 is TGCGCCAGCAGCTTTGGACAGGACGCCTACAATGAGCAGTTCTTC. Its protein is CASSFGQDAYNEQFF.